This T cell receptor beta chain is from a study of OX40 agonist ivuxolimab in advanced cancers. In the study overall: Ivuxolimab was a fully human IgG2 agonistic monoclonal antibody targeting the costimulatory receptor OX40 (CD134). The purpose of peripheral TCRbeta sequencing was to test whether ivuxolimab changed TCR sequence diversity and led to clonal T-cell expansion. A male proportion of around 80% and a mean age of approximately 62 years, ranging from about 20 to 79, were recorded for the dose-escalation cohort. Among the 50 to 55 dose-escalation patients, about 19 had hepatocellular carcinoma, 15 or so melanoma, 9 renal cell carcinoma and 9 head and neck cancer. Intravenous ivuxolimab was administered to patients every 2 weeks at six dose levels: 0.01, 0.1, 0.3, 1.5, 3 and 10 mg/kg. The paper describes the monotherapy dose-escalation part (N of about 47 patients) of the phase I trial of ivuxolimab. Partial responses occurred in three dose-escalation patients: two with cutaneous melanoma and one with hepatocellular carcinoma. Prior anti-PD-1, anti-PD-L1 or anti-CTLA-4 therapy was permitted, and checkpoint inhibitors had been received by about 37% of dose-escalation patients. What the authors observed across the whole study: Low levels of normalized T-cell clonal expansion were also seen in some patients who did not respond. After ivuxolimab, CD8+ T cells had more expanded clones than CD4+ T cells on average. In the 0.1-3.0 mg/kg groups, partial responders had among the lowest normalized peripheral clonal expansion, particularly in CD8+ T cells. The antigen specificity of the peripheral T cells that underwent clonal expansion was not determined. At doses of 0.1 to 3.0 mg/kg, clonal expansion of both CD4+ and CD8+ blood T cells was observed from baseline to week 6.

About this clone: Its recognized antigen is unknown. No much larger clone is present one base from it, and per-base qualities are unavailable. Other DNA sequences in the same sample also yield this CDR3.

Patients with a history of autoimmune disease or receiving systemic immunosuppression were excluded from the trial. Peripheral blood for TCR sequencing was collected from all dose cohorts at baseline, on cycle 4 day 1, and on cycle 7 day 1. The samples were drawn from a first-in-human, open-label, multicenter phase I dose-escalation trial of ivuxolimab. Adults with locally advanced or metastatic melanoma, renal cell carcinoma, hepatocellular carcinoma or head and neck squamous cell carcinoma were enrolled in the trial. Before TCR sequencing, CD4+ T cells and CD8+ T cells from peripheral blood were sorted into separate populations. CDR1 is given as MNHNY and CDR2 as SVGAGI, both from the germline V gene (reference sequence). The CDR3, from cysteine to phenylalanine, totals 13 residues. Of the read, only the CDR3 DNA is kept; its 39 bases are in frame from base 1. V drops 6 bases and J drops 0 bases, leaving 6 bases in between.

Genomic DNA was isolated from the sorted cells so that the TCRbeta CDR3 region could be sequenced. The immunoSEQ Assay was used to sequence the TCRbeta CDR3 regions. TCRdb re-hosts the immuneACCESS table, in-frame sequences only. Its copies lack some clones; in the studies checked, an unresolved V gene accounts for under half of them, and the cause for the rest is not known. This sample has more than 35,000 clones in its table, and over 65% of those were observed once. The ten largest clones represent roughly a fifth of the sample. In this chain, TRBV6-6 is recombined with TRBJ2-4; the D gene is unclear. The TCR comes from an adult with an advanced solid tumor such as melanoma, head and neck, liver or kidney cancer. The sequences come from CD4+ or CD8+ T cells sorted from blood, collected in a trial of the OX40 agonist ivuxolimab. The sequenced DNA is TGTGCCAGCAGCCAGCTAGCCAAAAACATTCAGTACTTC. It encodes CASSQLAKNIQYF.